One sample yielded the 13 T cell receptor beta chains listed below, sequenced in a study of CD8 T cells in ankylosing spondylitis. General observations from the study: Ankylosing spondylitis blood appeared to carry a characteristic TCR beta motif of roughly eight highly homologous variants.

Their recognized antigens are unknown. TCRdb reprocessed the 5' RACE reads via MiXCR and lists one record per CDR3 protein. The data hold about 540,000 distinct CDR3 sequences, with 12% observed a single time. Sequencing was done on a sample of blood, either unsorted or a sorted T cell fraction (not recorded which). The source of these receptors is a male donor with ankylosing spondylitis.

The CDR3 DNA follows: TGCAGTGCTACATCAGCAACTAATGAAAAACTGTTTTTT. It is translated as CSATSATNEKLFF. The V and J genes are TRBV20-1 and TRBJ1-4; D not resolved. The CDR3 consists of 13 residues. CDR1 is DFQATT and CDR2 is SNEGSKA in the germline V gene (reference sequence). V shed 4 bases and J shed 0 bases, with 6 bases lying between them.

This clonotype was recorded a few times. This chain uses TRBV7-9 with TRBJ2-5, with D maybe TRBD2 (7 bases). The CDR3 extends over 15 amino acids. Germline V gene lookup returns CDR1 SEHNR and CDR2 FQNEAQ (reference sequence). V was cut by 5 bases and J by 3 bases, with 16 bases left in between. For the CDR3, the DNA is TGTGCCAGCAGCCCCCGGGGGGCGCCAGAAGAGACCCAGTACTTC. This translates into CASSPRGAPEETQYF.

This clonotype was detected a few times. This rearrangement joins TRBV20-1 to TRBJ1-2; tentatively, D is TRBD1 (6 bases). V lost 3 bases to trimming and J lost 5 bases, with 16 bases between them. This CDR3 has 14 residues. CDR1 is DFQATT and CDR2 is SNEGSKA in the germline V gene (reference sequence). The DNA for the CDR3 is TGCAGTGCTAGCCCCTCGACAGGCCTTTATGGCTACACCTTC. Its protein is CSASPSTGLYGYTF.

There are a few counts of this clonotype. The chain combines TRBV5-1 with TRBJ2-5; no definite D call. The germline V and J ends were trimmed by 4 bases and 5 bases, with 12 bases remaining between them. The CDR3 is made up of 13 amino acids. CDR1 and CDR2 (germline): SGHRS, YFSETQ. The CDR3 loop is CASSPWIGETQYF. The CDR3 DNA sequence: TGCGCCAGCAGCCCGTGGATAGGCGAGACCCAGTACTTC.

In DNA form, the CDR3 reads TGTGCCAGTAGTATCCAGGCAGACGCTAGCACAGATACGCAGTATTTT. Amino acids: CASSIQADASTDTQYF. This chain uses TRBV19 with TRBJ2-3; no clear D gene. CDR1 LNHDA and CDR2 SQIVND come from the germline V gene (reference sequence). V lost 3 bases to trimming and J lost 0 bases, with 13 bases between them. The CDR3 has 16 residues.

V is TRBV9 and J is TRBJ2-7, with 9 bases matching TRBD1. CDR3 size: 14 residues. V dropped 4 bases and J dropped 7; count of bases not matched to a gene: 9. Germline CDR1 and CDR2: SGDLS and YYNGEE. The CDR3 nucleotides read TGTGCCAGCAGCATTGCGGGACAGGGACTTGAGCAGTACTTC. Translating it yields CASSIAGQGLEQYF.

The rearrangement links TRBV3-1 to TRBJ1-1, with D possibly being TRBD1 (6 bases). Trimming left V 2 bases short and J 2 bases short, with 9 bases between. Germline V lookup: CDR1 LGHDT, CDR2 YNNKEL (reference sequence). CDR3 length equals 14 residues. CDR3 DNA: TGTGCCAGCAGCCAACGGGACATTAACACTGAAGCTTTCTTT. Its translation: CASSQRDINTEAFF.

This clonotype showed up just a few times. The rearrangement links TRBV12-3 or TRBV12-4 to TRBJ2-1; 9 bases match TRBD2. The CDR3 has 14 residues. Trimming removed 6 bases from V and 6 bases from J; junction bases left unmatched: 6. The CDR3 loop is CASRSSGSGNEQFF. The CDR3 region has the DNA TGTGCCAGCAGAAGTAGCGGGAGCGGCAATGAGCAGTTCTTC.

The rearrangement links TRBV9 to TRBJ2-5; a weak D match, TRBD2 (6 bases). With 4 bases removed from V and 1 base from J, the gap between germline ends came to 11 bases. The CDR3 sequence is 14 residues long. Germline V gene lookup returns CDR1 SGDLS and CDR2 YYNGEE. The DNA of the CDR3 is TGTGCCAGCAGCCCGGGCGGGGCCCAAGAGACCCAGTACTTC. Translation gives CASSPGGAQETQYF.

The chain joins TRBV5-1 to TRBJ2-5; 7 bases match TRBD2. Germline V gene lookup returns CDR1 SGHRS and CDR2 YFSETQ. The CDR3 consists of 15 residues. V lost 3 bases to trimming and J lost 4 bases; unmatched junction nucleotides: 9. For the CDR3, the DNA is TGCGCCAGCAGCTCCCTGGGGGGGGAAGTAGAGACCCAGTACTTC. Protein: CASSSLGGEVETQYF.

This clonotype occurred a few times. The V call is TRBV11-2, the J call TRBJ2-5, with D possibly being TRBD1 (6 bases). Trimming took 3 bases from V and 1 from J, leaving 9 bases between them. Germline values: CDR1 SGHAT, CDR2 FQNNGV. The CDR3 sequence is 14 residues long. In DNA, the CDR3 is TGTGCCAGCAGCTTTAGGGGGATCCAAGAGACCCAGTACTTC. It specifies CASSFRGIQETQYF.

In this sample, this clonotype turned up a few times. V and J are TRBV15 and TRBJ1-4; weak D call: TRBD1 (5 bases). The germline V gene encodes CDR1 LNHNV and CDR2 YYDKDF (reference sequence). The length of the CDR3 is 14 residues. V was clipped by 5 bases and J by 2 bases, with 9 bases between them. The CDR3 reads CATSRDLTNEKLFF. The CDR3 DNA reads TGTGCCACCAGCCGGGACCTCACTAATGAAAAACTGTTTTTT.

The V call is TRBV15, the J call TRBJ2-1; D is unclear. V lost 0 bases, J lost 10 bases, and 16 bases lay in between. From germline, CDR1 is LNHNV and CDR2 YYDKDF (reference sequence). This CDR3 has 15 residues. In DNA form, the CDR3 reads TGTGCCACCAGCAGAGATAAGGGCAGCGTGACAGAGCAGTTCTTC. Protein: CATSRDKGSVTEQFF.